The clone carrying this T cell receptor (beta chain) has just a few counts. Its specificity is not known. This record comes from a study of molecular identifiers for immune sequencing clone quantification. As for the study in general: For replicates, RNA isolated from around 20,000 or 100,000 naive CD8 cells was divided into five portions, of which four were sequenced.

Preparation methods for the bulk TCR libraries were those previously described, with listed TCR primers. TCRdb re-analysed the PCR reads in MiXCR, keeping a single row per CDR3 protein. The profile shows around 460,000 distinct CDR3 sequences, 20% to 25% of them singletons. Study findings and constraints: Clones above 20 RNA copies contained over 98% of effector molecules but under 1% of naive ones.

Based on a CD8+CD4-CCR7+CD45RA+ profile, naive CD8 T cells were sorted. Sequenced: naive CD8+ T cells from blood, with Jurkat cell RNA spiked in. Subset: FACS-sorted CD8+CD4-CCR7+CD45RA+ naive T cells. The TCR comes from a human donor in good health. Some libraries in this study had Jurkat cell RNA spiked in.

The CDR3: CASSLSPPQGTAYEQYF. CDR3 in DNA: TGTGCCAGCAGTTTATCACCCCCCCAGGGAACGGCCTACGAGCAGTACTTC. This chain uses TRBV27 with TRBJ2-7; D possibly corresponds to TRBD1 (5 bases). The ends were cut back, 0 bases at V and 2 bases at J, with 17 bases in the middle. CDR3 length: 17 residues. Germline V gene lookup returns CDR1 MNHEY and CDR2 SMNVEV (reference sequence).